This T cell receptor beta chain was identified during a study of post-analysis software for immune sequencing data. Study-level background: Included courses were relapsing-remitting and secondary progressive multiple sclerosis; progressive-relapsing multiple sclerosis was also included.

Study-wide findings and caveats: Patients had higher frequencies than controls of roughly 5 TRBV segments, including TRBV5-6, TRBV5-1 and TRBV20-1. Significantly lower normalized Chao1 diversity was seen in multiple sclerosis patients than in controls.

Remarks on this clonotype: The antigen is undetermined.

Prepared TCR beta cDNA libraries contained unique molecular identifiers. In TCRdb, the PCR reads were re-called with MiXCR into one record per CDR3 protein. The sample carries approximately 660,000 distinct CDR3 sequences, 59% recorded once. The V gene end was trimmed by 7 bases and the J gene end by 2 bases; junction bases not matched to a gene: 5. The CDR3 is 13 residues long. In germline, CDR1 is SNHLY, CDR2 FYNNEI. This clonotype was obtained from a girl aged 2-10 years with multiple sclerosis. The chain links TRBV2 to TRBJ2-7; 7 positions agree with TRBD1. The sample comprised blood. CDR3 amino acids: CASMGQGAYEQYF. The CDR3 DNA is TGTGCCAGCATGGGGCAGGGGGCCTACGAGCAGTACTTC. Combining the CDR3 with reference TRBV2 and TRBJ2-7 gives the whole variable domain EPEVTQTPSHQVTQMGQEVILRCVPISNHLYFYWYRQILGQKVEFLVSFYNNEISEKSEIFDDQFSVERPDGSNFTLKIRSTKLEDSAMYFCASMGQGAYEQYFGPGTRLTVT.